Here is one T cell receptor (beta chain) with its context. This CDR3 contains 15 residues. Germline CDR1 is LNHNV and CDR2 is YYDKDF (reference sequence). The V and J ends lost 0 bases and 5 bases respectively, with 13 bases between them. A single record per CDR3 protein comes from TCRdb applying MiXCR to the 5' RACE reads. The sample lists 200,000 to 250,000 distinct CDR3 sequences; 7% to 10% were seen once. These data come from a study of CD8 T cells in ankylosing spondylitis. The sequence was collected from a female donor with ankylosing spondylitis or in good health (not recorded which). Sample: blood, either unsorted or a sorted T cell fraction (not recorded which). This chain joins TRBV15 and TRBJ2-5, with no clear D. CDR3 sequence: CATSRDGDRTETQYF. In DNA form, the CDR3 reads TGTGCCACCAGCAGAGATGGAGACCGTACGGAGACCCAGTACTTC.